This T cell receptor (beta chain) was captured by sequencing in a study of T cell responses to AZD1222 COVID-19 vaccine. General study findings and limits: The sample set comprised mostly white British donors with more females, and clonal diversity was possibly underestimated.

Profiling relied on immunoSEQ multiplex PCR, and the TCRdb table lists in-frame clones only, not all of them. The data hold 100,000 to 150,000 clones, with 75% to 90% observed a single time. The CDR3 is 13 amino acids. Germline V CDR1 and CDR2: SGHKS, YYEKEE (reference sequence). V lost 1 base and J lost 12, with 16 bases in between. About this clone: What it binds is unknown.

This TCR was sampled from an adult in good health. The input for sequencing was peripheral blood, taken on day 0 of MenACWY control vaccination. The chain employs TRBV5-5 and TRBJ1-1; the D is unclear. In DNA, the CDR3 is TGTGCCAGCAGCTTGTCGGGGTTCGGAATAACTTTCTTT. This sequence encodes CASSLSGFGITFF.